The 8 T cell receptor beta chains below come from one sample, sequenced in a study of blood T cell repertoires in COVID-19. Only in-frame clones appear in the TCRdb table, and some are missing; sequencing was by immunoSEQ multiplex PCR. The table lists roughly 200,000 clones, about 86% of them singletons. Source material: PBMCs or T cells enriched from blood (not recorded which). The source is a woman younger than 45 who had been exposed to COVID-19.

This clone came up once. V gene TRBV18 combines with J gene TRBJ2-5; 11 nucleotides align to TRBD2. The CDR3 totals 17 residues. Germline V lookup: CDR1 KGHSH, CDR2 LQKENI. The J segment lost 5 bases and the V segment lost 1 base, leaving 9 bases of the junction unmatched. CDR3 loop: CASSPLLAGDLKETQYF. CDR3 nucleotides: TGTGCCAGCTCACCACTACTAGCGGGGGACTTGAAGGAGACCCAGTACTTC.

The sample holds a few counts of this clone. The rearrangement joins TRBV2 to TRBJ2-7; the match to TRBD1 covers 8 bases. With 4 bases clipped from V and 0 bases from J, the junction kept 2 bases outside the gene matches. Germline V gene sequence: CDR1 SNHLY, CDR2 FYNNEI. The CDR3 totals 14 residues. The CDR3 DNA reads as TGTGCCAGCAGTGGGGACAGGAGCTCCTACGAGCAGTACTTC. Translated: CASSGDRSSYEQYF.

About this clone itself: Other DNA sequences in this specimen translate into the identical CDR3. This chain uses TRBV5-1 with TRBJ1-1; D might be TRBD1 (6 bases). CDR1 and CDR2 from the germline V gene are SGHRS and YFSETQ. V lost 1 base, J lost 5 bases, and 12 bases lay in between. There are 14 residues in the CDR3. The CDR3 loop is CASSLSQGSTEAFF. CDR3 nucleotide sequence: TGCGCCAGCAGCTTGTCCCAGGGGAGTACTGAAGCTTTCTTT.

The CDR3 DNA reads TGTGCCAGCAGCGGTTCTGGGGCTAGTAATTCACCCCTCCACTTT. Its protein product is CASSGSGASNSPLHF. The chain employs TRBV9 and TRBJ1-6; TRBD1 might be the D (5 bases). V dropped 3 bases and J dropped 6 bases, with 13 bases sitting between them. CDR1 is SGDLS and CDR2 is YYNGEE in the germline V gene. This CDR3 contains 15 residues.

This clone has only one observation. The CDR3 DNA follows: TGTGCCAGCAGCCCGACAGGGTCTTCAAGCGAGCAGTACTTC. It encodes CASSPTGSSSEQYF. The V call is TRBV3-1 (or the pseudogene TRBV3-2), the J call TRBJ2-7; 7 bases are a match to TRBD1. Trimming at V came to 4 bases and at J to 6 bases, leaving 9 bases not matched to a gene. Germline lookup yields CDR1 LGHDT and CDR2 YNNKEL (reference sequence). The CDR3 spans 14 residues.

This chain links TRBV27 with TRBJ1-2, with 9 bases that match TRBD1. Looked up from germline, CDR1 is MNHEY and CDR2 is SMNVEV (reference sequence). This CDR3 contains 16 residues. J was trimmed by 4 bases and V by 3 bases; bases with no gene match: 9. The CDR3 reads CASSFSGTGIIYGYTF. For the CDR3, the DNA is TGTGCCAGCAGTTTCTCCGGGACAGGGATAATCTATGGCTACACCTTC.

This chain joins TRBV18 and TRBJ1-2; 8 bases line up with TRBD1. J gave up 6 bases and V 6 bases, and 9 bases lay outside the gene matches. Germline CDR1 reads KGHSH; CDR2 reads LQKENI. The CDR3 is made up of 14 amino acids. In DNA, the CDR3 is TGTGCCAGCTCGCCGGGACAGGAGTATGATGGCTACACCTTC. As protein: CASSPGQEYDGYTF.

The chain combines TRBV19 with TRBJ2-7; 7 bases align to TRBD1. Looked up from germline, CDR1 is LNHDA and CDR2 is SQIVND (reference sequence). There are 14 residues in the CDR3. Unmatched junction bases numbered 12, after V lost 8 bases and J lost 5 bases. The CDR3 nucleotides are TGTGCCAGTCAGACCGACCGGGACAGTAACGAGCAGTACTTC. Its protein product is CASQTDRDSNEQYF.